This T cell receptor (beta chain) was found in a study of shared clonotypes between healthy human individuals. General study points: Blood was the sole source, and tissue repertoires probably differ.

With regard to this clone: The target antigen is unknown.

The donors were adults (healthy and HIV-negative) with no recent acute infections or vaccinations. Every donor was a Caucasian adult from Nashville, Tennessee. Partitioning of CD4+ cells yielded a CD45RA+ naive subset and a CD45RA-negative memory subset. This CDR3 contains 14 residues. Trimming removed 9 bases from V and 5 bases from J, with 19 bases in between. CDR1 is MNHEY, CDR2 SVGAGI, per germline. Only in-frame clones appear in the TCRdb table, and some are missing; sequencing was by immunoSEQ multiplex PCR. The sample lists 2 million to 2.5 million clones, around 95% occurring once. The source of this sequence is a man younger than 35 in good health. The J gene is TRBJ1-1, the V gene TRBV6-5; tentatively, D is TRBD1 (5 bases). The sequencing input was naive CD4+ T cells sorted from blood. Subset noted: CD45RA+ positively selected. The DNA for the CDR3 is TGTGCCAGTCAACCCCGGGGGGGAACGACTGAAGCTTTCTTT. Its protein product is CASQPRGGTTEAFF.